These 8 T cell receptor beta chains share one sample of origin, sequenced in a study of sequential checkpoint blockade in melanoma. TCRdb keeps only in-frame clones here, not all; method: immunoSEQ multiplex PCR. Counted here are over 5,000 clones, roughly a quarter occurring once; the ten biggest clones make up 20% to 25%. Treatment described: randomized to nivolumab then ipilimumab (arm A) or the reverse (arm B). Sample: tumor tissue (inferred from file names), taken from a patient given nivolumab and ipilimumab in sequence. These TCRs come from a human donor with melanoma.

The chain couples TRBV6-9 to TRBJ2-1; D call uncertain. V gave up 5 bases and J gave up 5 bases, with 4 bases separating them. This CDR3 is built from 11 residues. Germline CDR1 is MNHGY and CDR2 is SVAAGI. In DNA form, the CDR3 reads TGTGCCAGCAGTGCCCACAATGAGCAGTTCTTC. It translates to CASSAHNEQFF.

This clone is judged medium-sized (0.01 to 0.1%). This sequence joins TRBV9 and TRBJ1-4; D possibly corresponds to TRBD1 (6 bases). V was clipped by 8 bases and J by 7 bases, with 18 bases between them. Germline assignment: CDR1 SGDLS and CDR2 YYNGEE. The CDR3 sequence is 14 residues long. The DNA of the CDR3 is TGTGCCAGTGGAGCCTCAGGGGCTTTTGAAAAACTGTTTTTT. Residues: CASGASGAFEKLFF. Combining the CDR3 with reference TRBV9 and TRBJ1-4 gives the whole variable domain DSGVTQTPKHLITATGQRVTLRCSPRSGDLSVYWYQQSLDQGLQFLIQYYNGEERAKGNILERFSAQQFPDLHSELNLSSLELGDSALYFCASGASGAFEKLFFGSGTQLSVL.

V usage is TRBV19 and J usage is TRBJ1-6; D is perhaps TRBD1 (6 bases). This CDR3 region has 14 residues. V shed 5 bases and J shed 7 bases, with 12 bases lying between them. Looked up from germline, CDR1 is LNHDA and CDR2 is SQIVND (reference sequence). The CDR3 loop is CASSPDSKNSPLHF. The CDR3 DNA reads as TGTGCCAGTAGTCCGGACAGTAAAAATTCACCCCTCCACTTT.

The gene calls are TRBV6-8 and TRBJ1-5; no clear D gene. The CDR3 extends over 14 amino acids. Germline V gene sequence: CDR1 MNHGY, CDR2 SAAAGT. V lost 2 bases and J lost 0, with 5 bases in between. CDR3 DNA: TGTGCCAGCAGTTACGGGCATAGCAATCAGCCCCAGCATTTT. Its protein product is CASSYGHSNQPQHF.

This clone appeared a few times. This chain connects TRBV10-3 to TRBJ2-3; tentative D call: TRBD2 (6 bases). The CDR3 runs to 16 residues. The germline V gene has CDR1 ENHRY and CDR2 SYGVKD. Trimming removed 0 bases from V and 1 base from J, with 11 bases in between. DNA for the CDR3: TGTGCCATCAGTGAGTCGAAGGTAGCGGGCACAGATACGCAGTATTTT. Encoded protein: CAISESKVAGTDTQYF.

The rearrangement links TRBV28 to TRBJ2-3; 8 positions match TRBD2. The CDR3 has 15 residues. Germline-derived CDR1 and CDR2 are MDHEN and SYDVKM. V lost 7 bases and J lost 3; bases outside the gene matches: 9. CDR3 bases: TGTGCCAGCACGGGGGGGGCGGCGGGAACAGATACGCAGTATTTT. It yields the protein CASTGGAAGTDTQYF.

This clone was detected only a few times. This chain uses TRBV28 with TRBJ2-7; D is unclear. Germline V gene lookup returns CDR1 MDHEN and CDR2 SYDVKM. The CDR3 contains 12 residues. V lost 2 bases to trimming and J lost 3 bases, with 5 bases between them. For the CDR3, the DNA is TGTGCCAGCAGTTTAATCGGCTACGAGCAGTACTTC. Translated, it gives CASSLIGYEQYF.

This clone was detected a few times. The rearrangement joins TRBV4-1 to TRBJ2-7, with D perhaps matching TRBD1 (6 bases). The CDR3 is made up of 16 amino acids. Looked up from germline, CDR1 is MGHRA and CDR2 is YSYEKL. V gave up 1 base and J gave up 4 bases, with 17 bases separating them. Here the CDR3 reads CASSQGSPDSFYEQYF. As DNA, the CDR3 is TGCGCCAGCAGCCAAGGTTCCCCGGACAGTTTTTACGAGCAGTACTTC.